The present T cell receptor beta chain was sequenced within a study of post-analysis software for immune sequencing data. TCR beta cDNA libraries had unique molecular identifiers. TCRdb analysed the PCR reads with MiXCR anew, one entry per CDR3 protein. The data contain about 380,000 distinct CDR3 sequences, approximately 33% of them seen just once; the ten biggest clones take up 10% to 15%. This clonotype has more than one count but fewer than ten. This receptor was identified in a girl aged 10 to 17 with multiple sclerosis. Sequenced material: blood.

The CDR3 sequence: CSAGGTRVDTQYF. CDR3 nucleotides: TGCAGCGCCGGAGGGACTAGGGTCGATACGCAGTATTTT. The rearrangement links TRBV29-1 to TRBJ2-3, with 8 bases identical to TRBD2. CDR1 and CDR2 from the germline V gene are SQVTM and ANQGSEA. After removal of 7 bases from V and 6 bases from J, the junction contained 9 bases not matched to a gene. The CDR3 sequence is 13 residues long.